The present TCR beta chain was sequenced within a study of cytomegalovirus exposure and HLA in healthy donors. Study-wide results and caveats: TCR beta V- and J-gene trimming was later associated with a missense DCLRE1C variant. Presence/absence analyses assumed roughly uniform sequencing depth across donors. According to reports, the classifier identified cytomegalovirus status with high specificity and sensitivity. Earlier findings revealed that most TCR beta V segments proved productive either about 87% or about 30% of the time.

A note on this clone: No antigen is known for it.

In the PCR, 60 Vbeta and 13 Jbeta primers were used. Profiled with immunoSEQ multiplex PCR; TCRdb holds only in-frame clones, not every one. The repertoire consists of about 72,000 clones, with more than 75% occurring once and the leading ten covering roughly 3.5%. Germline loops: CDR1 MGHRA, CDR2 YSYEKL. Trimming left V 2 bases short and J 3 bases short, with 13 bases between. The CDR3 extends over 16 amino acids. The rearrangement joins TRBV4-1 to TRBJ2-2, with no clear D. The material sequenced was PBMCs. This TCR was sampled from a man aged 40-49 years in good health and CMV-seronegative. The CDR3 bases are TGCGCCAGCAGCCAATTTGCAGGCGTCGACACCGGGGAGCTGTTTTTT. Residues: CASSQFAGVDTGELFF.